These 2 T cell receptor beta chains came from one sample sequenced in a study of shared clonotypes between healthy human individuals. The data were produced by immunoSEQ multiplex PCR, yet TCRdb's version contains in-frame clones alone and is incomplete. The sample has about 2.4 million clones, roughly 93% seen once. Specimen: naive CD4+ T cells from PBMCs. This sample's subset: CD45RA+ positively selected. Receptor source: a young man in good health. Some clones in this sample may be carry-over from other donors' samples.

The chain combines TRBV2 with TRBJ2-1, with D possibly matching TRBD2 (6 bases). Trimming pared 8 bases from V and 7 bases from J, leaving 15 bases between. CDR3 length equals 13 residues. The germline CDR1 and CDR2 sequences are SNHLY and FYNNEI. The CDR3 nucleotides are TGTGCCAGCTCGTTGGAGGGCACGAATGAGCAGTTCTTC. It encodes CASSLEGTNEQFF. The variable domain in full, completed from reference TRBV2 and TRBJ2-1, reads EPEVTQTPSHQVTQMGQEVILRCVPISNHLYFYWYRQILGQKVEFLVSFYNNEISEKSEIFDDQFSVERPDGSNFTLKIRSTKLEDSAMYFCASSLEGTNEQFFGPGTRLTVL.

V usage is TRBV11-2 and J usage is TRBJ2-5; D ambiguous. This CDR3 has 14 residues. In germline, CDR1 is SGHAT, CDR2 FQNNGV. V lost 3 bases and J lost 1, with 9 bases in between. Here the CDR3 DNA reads TGTGCCAGCAGCTTCAATGGGCTCCAAGAGACCCAGTACTTC. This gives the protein CASSFNGLQETQYF. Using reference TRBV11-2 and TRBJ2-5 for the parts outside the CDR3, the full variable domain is EAGVAQSPRYKIIEKRQSVAFWCNPISGHATLYWYQQILGQGPKLLIQFQNNGVVDDSQLPKDRFSAERLKGVDSTLKIQPAKLEDSAVYLCASSFNGLQETQYFGPGTRLLVL.